A selection of T cell receptor beta chains follows, all from one sample in a study of blood T cell repertoires in COVID-19. Data came from immunoSEQ multiplex PCR; TCRdb stores just in-frame clones and leaves some out. The sample has about 100,000 clones, about four fifths seen once. Sequencing input: peripheral blood. Receptors originate from a man aged 55-75 years with acute or convalescent COVID-19. The CDR3 runs from the conserved cysteine through the conserved F or W. Each record gives: clone size, D gene, V gene, J gene, CDR3 DNA, CDR3 protein. D genes are given only for firm matches. The size field is filled for only some rows; it gives once, few, many or a size class.

-	-	TRBV19	TRBJ2-1	TGTGCCAGTAGTATAGGGCAGAACAATGAGCAGTTCTTC	CASSIGQNNEQFF
few	-	TRBV7-9	TRBJ2-2	TGTGCCAGCAGCCAAACCGGGGAGCTGTTTTTT	CASSQTGELFF
few	TRBD1	TRBV12-5	TRBJ1-5	TGTGCTAGTGGCACCTCGACAGGGGGCCGGCAGCCCCAGCATTTT	CASGTSTGGRQPQHF
-	-	TRBV5-6	TRBJ2-2	TGTGCCAGCAGCTTGTACCCAGGGACCGGGGAGCTGTTTTTT	CASSLYPGTGELFF
-	TRBD2	TRBV29-1	TRBJ2-5	TGCAGCGTTCAATTCCTGATGACTAGCGGGAGACAGACCCAGTACTTC	CSVQFLMTSGRQTQYF
-	-	TRBV2	TRBJ1-4	TGTGCCAGCAGGGATAAGAGAGGCGAAAAACTGTTTTTT	CASRDKRGEKLFF
-	TRBD2	TRBV6-6	TRBJ2-1	TGTGCCAGCAGTTCAAGGACTAGCGTCTCCTACAATGAGCAGTTCTTC	CASSSRTSVSYNEQFF
-	-	TRBV18	TRBJ2-1	TGTGCCAGCTCACCAGAGGCTAGGAGCTCCTACAATGAGCAGTTCTTC	CASSPEARSSYNEQFF
-	-	TRBV18	TRBJ2-2	TGTGCCAGCTCACCTATTAACACCGGGGAGCTGTTTTTT	CASSPINTGELFF
-	-	TRBV28	TRBJ1-2	TGTGCCAGCAGGCCCGACAGTCTTTATGGCTACACCTTC	CASRPDSLYGYTF
-	TRBD1	TRBV18	TRBJ2-1	TGTGCCAGCTCCCCCGGGACAGGGAGTTTGGGTGAGCAGTTCTTC	CASSPGTGSLGEQFF
-	-	TRBV15	TRBJ2-1	TGTGCCACCAGCAGTGGCTCCGGGAGTATCTATGAGCAGTTCTTC	CATSSGSGSIYEQFF
-	-	TRBV6-5	TRBJ2-2	TGTGCCACCAAAAGGGGGTTCACCGGGGAGCTGTTTTTT	CATKRGFTGELFF
-	TRBD1	TRBV19	TRBJ1-3	TGTGCCAGTAGTCCGACAGGGACGACAGGCCAGACATTT	CASSPTGTTGQTF
-	TRBD1	TRBV5-1	TRBJ2-4	TGCGCCAGCAGCCTTGGACAGGGGAATCGTGCCAAAAACATTCAGTACTTC	CASSLGQGNRAKNIQYF
-	-	TRBV5-1	TRBJ1-1	-	CASSFGPGTERTFF
-	TRBD1	TRBV6-5	TRBJ2-1	TGTGCCAGCAGTCTGACAGGGTACAATGAGCAGTTCTTC	CASSLTGYNEQFF
-	TRBD1	TRBV5-1	TRBJ1-4	TGCGCCAGCAGCTTAAGGACAGGGAGTGAAAAACTGTTTTTT	CASSLRTGSEKLFF
-	-	TRBV27	TRBJ1-5	TGTGCCAGCAGTTGGGCCTCCAATCAGCCCCAGCATTTT	CASSWASNQPQHF
-	-	TRBV5-1	TRBJ2-5	TGCGCCAGCAGTCTTGGCAGGGCTTTGGGGGAGACCCAGTACTTC	CASSLGRALGETQYF
-	TRBD2	TRBV5-1	TRBJ2-7	TGCGCCAGCAGCCTCGGGGCTACTAGCGGGGCCCTCTCCTACGAGCAGTACTTC	CASSLGATSGALSYEQYF
-	TRBD1	TRBV28	TRBJ1-4	TGTGCCAGCAGGGGGGGACAGGGAGGTGAAAAACTGTTTTTT	CASRGGQGGEKLFF
-	-	TRBV5-1	TRBJ2-1	TGCGCCAGCAGCTTGGCCGGGGATACCTACAATGAGCAGTTCTTC	CASSLAGDTYNEQFF
-	TRBD1	TRBV6-5	TRBJ2-5	TGTGCCAGCAGGACAGGGGGGGAAGAGACCCAGTACTTC	CASRTGGEETQYF
-	-	TRBV7-8	TRBJ1-5	TGTGCCAGCACCCTAAGCCTCGGACAGTTTAGCAATCAGCCCCAGCATTTT	CASTLSLGQFSNQPQHF
-	TRBD1	TRBV18	TRBJ2-4	TGTGCCAGCTCACCGGCGAGGGGGCCGGACATTCAGTACTTC	CASSPARGPDIQYF
once	TRBD1	TRBV19	TRBJ2-7	TGTGCCAGTCGCGACAGGGGCTCCTACGAGCAGTACTTC	CASRDRGSYEQYF
-	-	TRBV6-5	TRBJ2-2	TGTGCCAGCAGTTTCAGGGGTGCGGACACCGGGGAGCTGTTTTTT	CASSFRGADTGELFF
-	-	TRBV28	TRBJ1-1	TGTGCCAGCAGTACCGCCTCACTTCCTGAAGCTTTCTTT	CASSTASLPEAFF
-	-	TRBV12-3/TRBV12-4	TRBJ1-5	TGTGCCAGCAGTTTTGAGGCCAATCAGCCCCAGCATTTT	CASSFEANQPQHF
-	TRBD1	TRBV2	TRBJ2-7	TGTGCCAGCAGTCCCGGACAGGGGGCCGAGCAGTACTTC	CASSPGQGAEQYF
-	TRBD1	TRBV6-5	TRBJ1-5	TGTGCCAGCAGTCCCGGACAGGCGGGCAATCAGCCCCAGCATTTT	CASSPGQAGNQPQHF
-	-	TRBV9	TRBJ2-3	TGTGCCAGCAGCGTAAGGGGTGATAAAGGGCCAGATACGCAGTATTTT	CASSVRGDKGPDTQYF
-	-	TRBV6-1	TRBJ1-5	TGTGCCAGCAGTGAGTCCCGGGGGCCCCAGCATTTT	CASSESRGPQHF
-	TRBD2	TRBV18	TRBJ2-1	TGTGCCAGCTCTTCGACTAGCGGGAGGGCCGTCTACAATGAGCAGTTCTTC	CASSSTSGRAVYNEQFF
-	-	TRBV5-5	TRBJ2-4	TGTGCCAGCAGCCCGCCGGGGTCCCGTGGGGACATTCAGTACTTC	CASSPPGSRGDIQYF
-	-	TRBV5-1	TRBJ1-5	TGCGCCAGCAGCTTGGCGGCAGGGAATCAGCCCCAGCATTTT	CASSLAAGNQPQHF
-	TRBD1	TRBV5-1	TRBJ2-3	TGCGCCAGCAGCTCGGGACAGGACACAGATACGCAGTATTTT	CASSSGQDTDTQYF
few	-	TRBV11-3	TRBJ2-2	TGTGCCAGCAGCTTAGCGGGAGAGACCGGGGAGCTGTTTTTT	CASSLAGETGELFF
-	-	TRBV11-3	TRBJ2-1	TGTGCCAGCAGCTTTCGGAGGTCCGGCTCCTACAATGAGCAGTTCTTC	CASSFRRSGSYNEQFF
-	-	TRBV3-1/TRBV3-2	TRBJ2-3	TGTGCCAGCAGCCCTGGGGAGGCAGATACGCAGTATTTT	CASSPGEADTQYF
-	-	TRBV6-5	TRBJ1-1	TGTGCCAGCAGGTATCAGATGAACACTGAAGCTTTCTTT	CASRYQMNTEAFF
-	-	TRBV10-3	TRBJ2-5	TGTGCCATCAGTGAGTCGAAGGCAGGTCGGGAGACCCAGTACTTC	CAISESKAGRETQYF
few	TRBD1	TRBV27	TRBJ1-5	TGTGCCAGCAGTTTATCCGGGCTCCAGGGGGATCAGCCCCAGCATTTT	CASSLSGLQGDQPQHF
-	-	TRBV2	TRBJ1-4	TGTGCCAGCAGCGTGCATGAGGGAGGTGAAAAACTGTTTTTT	CASSVHEGGEKLFF
-	-	TRBV2	TRBJ1-2	TGTGCCAGCCAAGTGGACAGATCTACTAACTATGGCTACACCTTC	CASQVDRSTNYGYTF
-	-	TRBV5-6	TRBJ1-5	TGTGCCAGCAGCTTGATGAGGACCGGCGGGCAGCCCCAGCATTTT	CASSLMRTGGQPQHF